This TCR beta chain was profiled in a study of CD8 T cells in Susac syndrome. Study-wide results and caveats: The CD4+ T cell repertoires of Susac syndrome were found to show no clonal expansion.

Reverse transcription of about 0.5 to 1 ug RNA was performed with random hexamers. TCRdb used MiXCR to reprocess the immunoSEQ multiplex PCR reads, holding one entry per CDR3 protein. The top ten clones hold 0.13% to 0.15% of a sample with over 100,000 distinct CDR3 sequences, 95% to 96% of them seen once. V was clipped by 4 bases and J by 4 bases; unmatched bases: 12. This CDR3 has 16 amino acids. Germline-derived CDR1 and CDR2 are LGHDT and YNNKEL (reference sequence). A note on this clonotype: Its antigen is currently unknown.

As judged by recently defined diagnostic criteria, patients with Susac syndrome had definite or probable disease. While CD8+ and CD4+ T cells were isolated negatively, TEMRA cells were enriched by FACS. The receptor was isolated from a human donor with Susac syndrome. Sequenced material: CD4+ T cells from PBMCs. The rearrangement links TRBV3-1 to TRBJ2-5, with 7 bases lining up with TRBD2. The CDR3 sequence: CASSRPPGGSGETQYF. The CDR3 DNA sequence: TGTGCCAGCAGCCGCCCGCCGGGCGGGAGCGGAGAGACCCAGTACTTC.